The rows below give T cell receptor beta chains drawn from one sample of a study of blood T cell repertoires in COVID-19. TCRdb's copy holds only in-frame clones and misses some; the assay was immunoSEQ multiplex PCR. Among over 30,000 clones listed, approximately 87% were seen once. Sequencing used peripheral blood. These receptors all come from a man aged 70 or older with acute or convalescent COVID-19. The CDR3 runs from the conserved cysteine through the conserved F or W. A D gene is named only where the DNA matches it firmly. Size is omitted from some rows. Given values are once, few, many or a class for expanded clones.

v_call,d_call,j_call,clone_size,cdr3_nt,cdr3_aa
TRBV15,-,TRBJ2-1,-,TGTGCCACCAGCACTAGCCGAAGGGACAATGAGCAGTTCTTC,CATSTSRRDNEQFF
TRBV12-5,TRBD2,TRBJ2-1,-,TGTGCTAGTGGTGCAGGGCTAGCGGAAGACAATGAGCAGTTCTTC,CASGAGLAEDNEQFF
TRBV28,TRBD1,TRBJ2-2,few,TGTGCCAGCAGCCCCGCAATAGGGGGACAGGGGGCCACCGGGGAGCTGTTTTTT,CASSPAIGGQGATGELFF
TRBV19,TRBD1,TRBJ1-2,-,TGTGCCAGTAGTGTGGGACAGGGGGCTAGGGATGGCTACACCTTC,CASSVGQGARDGYTF
TRBV7-2,-,TRBJ2-5,-,TGTGCCAGCAGCTCGGCTGAGGCCCAGTACTTC,CASSSAEAQYF
TRBV4-3,-,TRBJ2-1,few,TGCGCCAGCAGCCATGAGATAAATACGGGCAATGAGCAGTTCTTC,CASSHEINTGNEQFF
TRBV11-2,-,TRBJ2-1,once,TGTGCCAGCAGCTTAGGGCTGGCCAATGAGCAGTTCTTC,CASSLGLANEQFF
TRBV7-8,-,TRBJ1-2,-,TGTGCCAGCAGCCCTAGGATCGGAATCCGGGACTATGGCTACACCTTC,CASSPRIGIRDYGYTF
TRBV28,-,TRBJ1-2,-,TGTGCCAGCAGTCTCAGGCCTGGGGGCTACACCTTC,CASSLRPGGYTF
TRBV20-1,-,TRBJ1-1,-,TGCAGTGCTAGTACAGGACAAGAAATGAACACTGAAGCTTTCTTT,CSASTGQEMNTEAFF
TRBV6-4,-,TRBJ1-2,-,TGTGCCAGCAGTATCGGACAGTCCTATGGCTACACCTTC,CASSIGQSYGYTF
TRBV6-6,TRBD1,TRBJ1-2,-,TGTGCCAGCAGTTACCCAGGAACCAAAGGGGGCGGCTACACCTTC,CASSYPGTKGGGYTF
TRBV18,-,TRBJ2-2,-,TGTGCCAGCTCACCGGGCTCCGGGAGAGCCGCGAACACCGGGGAGCTGTTTTTT,CASSPGSGRAANTGELFF
TRBV5-4,-,TRBJ2-7,-,TGTGCCAGCAGCTTGGATAGGACTTCCAACGAGCAGTACTTC,CASSLDRTSNEQYF
TRBV28,TRBD1,TRBJ1-2,-,TGTGCCAGCAGGCCCAGCTCGGGGACAGGGGGCCCCGGCTACACCTTC,CASRPSSGTGGPGYTF